The text below deals with one T cell receptor beta chain. This clonotype was recorded at least ten times. Its antigen is still unknown. No base-level quality is on record; no much larger clone is a single base apart. Libraries were built with 5' RACE. Sequencing was carried out with a NextSeq 500. Unique molecular identifiers were attached to individual cDNA molecules in the TCR library protocol so that sequencing error and PCR bias could be corrected. Both TCR alpha and beta chains were sequenced, and tight co-correlation was observed between alpha and beta sequence abundances in each sample. Per the authors' processing: V gene, J gene and CDR3 annotation of TCR sequences was performed with Decombinator V4. Expanded TCRs were defined as changing significantly between any two time points under a Poisson model with p below 0.0001. TCR abundances were normalised to the total number of TCRs sequenced per sample and expressed as counts per million. TRAV1-2 paired with TRAJ12, TRAJ20 or TRAJ33 defined MAIT TCRs, while TRAV10 paired with TRAJ18 defined iNKT TCRs. VDJdb, accessed on 1 November 2021, was searched for TCRs annotated for CMV, EBV and SARS-CoV-2, and TCRs annotated for more than one antigen were excluded. TCRdb trimmed public reads at Q25 via fastp, called clones via MiXCR and kept in-frame beta chains. For every CDR3 protein sequence, its rows merge into one entry that carries the most common genes and DNA. TCRdb assigned the V and J calls; the authors' analysis was not used. The sample table contains about 48,000 distinct CDR3 sequences; only one count was recorded for approximately 7.6% of them. The ten largest make up around 6.1% of the sample.

The data stem from a study of early T cells in non-severe SARS-CoV-2 infection (dated by TCRdb to about 2021). With regard to the full study: Bulk RNA from unsorted whole blood was used for TCR sequencing, so alpha and beta chains could not be paired. What the research found in general, with its limitations: VDJdb matching was skewed toward anti-spike CD8 responses, so virus-specific expansions were likely underestimated and private and CD4 specificities were missed.

The germline V gene sets CDR1 to SGDLS and CDR2 to YYNGEE. A distance of 9 bases separates the germline ends of V and J, which lose 0 bases and 2 bases respectively. The CDR3 sequence holds 15 residues, the cysteine and phenylalanine included. Left in the record is the CDR3 DNA by itself, 45 bases read in frame from the first base. Set within a cohort of healthcare workers in London, UK, this nested case-control study involved weekly PCR testing of nasopharyngeal swabs along with blood sampling. Healthcare workers were recruited between 23 and 31 March 2020, during the week of the UK lockdown, and were followed weekly for up to about 15 weeks.

The TCR comes from an adult who was a healthcare worker with PCR-confirmed SARS-CoV-2 infection or an uninfected control (not recorded which). The sequence is built from TRBV9 and TRBJ1-5; TRBD1 could be the D gene, as 5 bases match. Sequencing was carried out using whole blood. The bases read TGTGCCAGCAGCGTAGGAACAGGACGCAATCAGCCCCAGCATTTT. Its amino acids are CASSVGTGRNQPQHF.